This record concerns one T cell receptor (beta chain) sequence. No antigen is known for it. Nothing much larger sits one base from this clone, and base qualities are not available. Using the deep immunoSEQ assay, TCR CDR3 regions were amplified from genomic DNA by multiplex PCR. Extracted genomic DNA from each cell subset was distributed evenly across all wells of several immunoSEQ 96-well plates, and each plate was treated as a replicate. For sorted subsets, about 220 ng of genomic DNA, equivalent to 30,000 or so T cell genomes, went into each replicate PCR. Purified libraries were measured with a Qubit 3.0 fluorometer, size-checked on a Bioanalyzer 2100, and measured again with the KAPA Library Quantification kit. A separate single-read 150-cycle Illumina NextSeq 550 flow cell was used to sequence each immunoSEQ 96-well plate. As for the authors' bioinformatics: Because the immunoSEQ output held only junctional sequences and lacked quality scores, the filtering could not match the filtering applied to full-length reads. Sequences were annotated with PyIR, a Python wrapper for IgBLAST v1.9, using IMGT germline references to assign V/J genes and CDR3. Reads were removed for weak V/J assignments (E-value above 1e-6), missing CDR3, stop codons, out-of-frame junctions, or ambiguous translated residues. A V3J clonotype was defined by an identical inferred V gene, J gene, and CDR3 amino acid sequence. Percentage overlap between repertoires was calculated by dividing the number of shared unique clonotypes by the size of the smaller repertoire. Three approaches were used to assess repertoire richness: RTK rarefaction, the Chao1 estimator, and Recon v2.1 estimates of unobserved clonotypes. For all TCRbeta clonotypes obtained by the gDNA method from four donors, generation probabilities were computed with OLGA. TCRdb's version of the immuneACCESS table is confined to in-frame rearrangements and falls short of the full clone set. An unresolved V gene accounts for under half of the shortfall where checked; the remainder is of unknown origin. V and J calls and clone size are given by that table; D and trimming were obtained from the DNA. The sample has about 2.1 million clones on record, 90% to 95% of them singletons. The ten biggest clones cover approximately 1.6% of the sample.

CD8 naive samples consisted of CD45RO-negative cells that were positively selected for CCR7, yielding a CD45RA+CCR7+ population without TemRA cells. The donors were healthy, HIV-negative adults who had no recently reported acute infections or vaccinations. Only Caucasian adults living in Nashville, Tennessee, USA were represented among the donors. Blood was obtained by leukapheresis, after which PBMCs were separated by Ficoll-Histopaque density gradient centrifugation and cryopreserved in liquid nitrogen vapor phase. Analytical flow cytometry was used to check the purity and quantity of each magnetically sorted T cell population. Each sorted fraction had its genomic DNA isolated and then quantified by UV absorbance on a Nanodrop 2000c. The sample comes from a study of shared clonotypes between healthy human individuals (TCRdb year 2020). About the study as a whole: A few men and a couple of women, aged 18 to 49 years, made up the cohort. The study deeply sequenced blood TCR repertoires of about five healthy adults to estimate repertoire size and the extent of clonotype sharing between individuals. To increase sequencing depth and limit assay-specific biases, different laboratories used diverse techniques to prepare libraries and sequence TCR repertoires. Each donor's leukapheresis produced roughly between about 0.8 and 8.9 billion PBMCs. For each donor, CD4 naive and CD4 memory were each given three plates, CD8 naive was given two plates, and CD8 memory was given one plate.

From its cysteine to its phenylalanine, the CDR3 spans 15 amino acids. Here the CDR3 DNA is all that survives: 45 bases in frame from base 1. The germline V gene provides CDR1 MNHEY and CDR2 SVGAGI. V is cut back by 10 bases and J by 6 bases, with 15 bases in the junction unmatched. The paper as a whole reports these results and caveats: Even with the large sequencing depth, rarefaction of the sorted-subset datasets indicated that sequencing was incomplete. Larger estimated clonotype richness was generally found for naive subsets than for memory subsets. Around 5.4% of naive CD4, more than 3% of naive CD8, around 2.3% of memory CD4, and more than 0.35% of memory CD8 clonotypes were shared across a few donors. The small number of donors limited the genetic and exposure-history diversity represented. Based on pairwise subsampling, the degree of clonotype sharing among donors was expected to be affected by sequencing depth. Sampling was restricted to blood, and TCR repertoires in tissue are likely to differ from TCR repertoires in blood. Clonotypes shared by all four sorted-subset donors showed higher generation probabilities than non-shared clonotypes.

The chain is assembled from TRBV6-5 and TRBJ2-7; 10 central nucleotides agree with TRBD2. The sequencing sample was made of naive CD8+ T cells from PBMCs. This sample's cell subset or site label indicates: CD45RA+CCR7+. The sequence derives from a young man in good health. Some clones in this sample may be carry-over from other donors' samples. The DNA sequence reads TGTGCCACTACAGGGGGGCTAGCGGGAGCTAGCGAGCAGTACTTC. Its amino acids are CATTGGLAGASEQYF.